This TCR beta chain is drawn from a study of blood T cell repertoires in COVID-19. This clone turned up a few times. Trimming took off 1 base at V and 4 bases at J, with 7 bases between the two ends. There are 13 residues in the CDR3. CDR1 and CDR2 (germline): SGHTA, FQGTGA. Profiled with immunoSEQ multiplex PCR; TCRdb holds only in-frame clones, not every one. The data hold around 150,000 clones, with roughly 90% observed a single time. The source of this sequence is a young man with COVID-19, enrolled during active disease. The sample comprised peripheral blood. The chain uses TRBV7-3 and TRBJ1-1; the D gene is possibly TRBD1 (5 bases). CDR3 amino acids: CASSLIGGTEAFF. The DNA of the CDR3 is TGTGCCAGCAGCTTAATCGGGGGCACTGAAGCTTTCTTT.